The present TCR beta chain was sequenced within a study of T cell responses to AZD1222 COVID-19 vaccine. Trimming left V 5 bases short and J 4 bases short, with 14 bases between. This CDR3 has 14 amino acids. CDR1 SEHNR and CDR2 FQNEAQ come from the germline V gene (reference sequence). With regard to this clone: The antigen is not known.

Here immunoSEQ multiplex PCR was the method, and the copy in TCRdb shows in-frame clones only, minus some. Here the sample spans around 130,000 clones, more than 85% being singletons. Findings and limits, study-wide: Baseline testing showed seropositivity in only a handful of AZD1222 recipients.

The sequences come from peripheral blood, collected on day 0 of AZD1222 vaccination. The TCR originated in an adult in good health. The V gene is TRBV7-9, the J gene TRBJ1-2, with D possibly matching TRBD1 (6 bases). This chain's CDR3 is CASSATGLRYGYTF. Here the CDR3 DNA reads TGTGCCAGCAGCGCCACAGGGTTACGCTATGGCTACACCTTC. The complete variable domain, with remaining parts taken from reference TRBV7-9 and TRBJ1-2, reads DTGVSQNPRHKITKRGQNVTFRCDPISEHNRLYWYRQTLGQGPEFLTYFQNEAQLEKSRLLSDRFSAERPKGSFSTLEIQRTEQGDSAMYLCASSATGLRYGYTFGSGTRLTVV.